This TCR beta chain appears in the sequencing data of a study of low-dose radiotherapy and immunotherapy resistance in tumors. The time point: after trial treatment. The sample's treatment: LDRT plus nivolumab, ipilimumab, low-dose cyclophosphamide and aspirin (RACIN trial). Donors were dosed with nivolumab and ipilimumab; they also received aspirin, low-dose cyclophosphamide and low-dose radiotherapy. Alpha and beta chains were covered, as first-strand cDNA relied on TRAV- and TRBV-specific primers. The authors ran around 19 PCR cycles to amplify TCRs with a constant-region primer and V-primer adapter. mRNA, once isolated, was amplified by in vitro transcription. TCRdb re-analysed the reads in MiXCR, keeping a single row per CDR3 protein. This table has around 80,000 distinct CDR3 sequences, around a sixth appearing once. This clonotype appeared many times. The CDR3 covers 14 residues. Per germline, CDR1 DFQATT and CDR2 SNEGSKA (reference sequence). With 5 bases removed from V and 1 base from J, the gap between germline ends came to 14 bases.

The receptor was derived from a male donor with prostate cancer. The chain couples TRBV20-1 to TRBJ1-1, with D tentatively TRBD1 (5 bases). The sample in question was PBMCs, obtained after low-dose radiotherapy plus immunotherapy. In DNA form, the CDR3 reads TGCAGTGCTTCGGACCCGAGGGGGAACACTGAAGCTTTCTTT. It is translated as CSASDPRGNTEAFF.